The 11 T cell receptor beta chains presented below share a single source sample, sequenced in a study of cytomegalovirus exposure and HLA in healthy donors. The PCR was carried out with 60 Vbeta primers and 13 Jbeta primers. Clones were read by immunoSEQ multiplex PCR, and TCRdb kept only the in-frame ones, dropping some. The sample contains 150,000 to 200,000 clones, more than 70% of which appear only once. Sequencing input: PBMCs. The source is a woman in her forties in good health and CMV-seronegative.

The CDR3 reads CASGTDIYGYTF. DNA of the CDR3: TGTGCCAGCGGTACCGACATCTATGGCTACACCTTC. The chain is built from TRBV2 and TRBJ1-2; no clear D. The CDR3 is 12 residues long. CDR1 and CDR2 (germline): SNHLY, FYNNEI. Trimming cost V 8 bases and J 4 bases, with 11 bases left between them.

The chain recombines TRBV7-2 with TRBJ2-2; 7 bases fit TRBD2. CDR3 length: 17 residues. CDR1 and CDR2 from the germline V gene are SGHTA and FQGNSA. V dropped 1 base and J dropped 5; count of bases not matched to a gene: 10. Written as DNA, the CDR3 is TGTGCCAGCAGCTTAGAAGGTGCGGCTAGCGGAACCGGGGAGCTGTTTTTT. Translated, it gives CASSLEGAASGTGELFF.

This rearrangement joins TRBV25-1 to TRBJ2-3; D may be TRBD1 (5 bases). The CDR3 extends over 17 amino acids. The germline gives CDR1 MGHDK, CDR2 SYGVNS. V was shortened by 1 base and J by 0 bases, with 14 bases between the two germline ends. The CDR3 reads CASSEFGHSTSTDTQYF. CDR3 nucleotides: TGTGCCAGCAGTGAATTCGGACATTCCACTAGCACAGATACGCAGTATTTT.

CDR3 coding DNA: TGTGCCAGCAGCTTGGGGTACTACGGGGAAGAGACCCAGTACTTC. This encodes CASSLGYYGEETQYF. The chain couples TRBV5-6 to TRBJ2-5, with a possible D match to TRBD2 (5 bases). In germline, CDR1 is SGHDT, CDR2 YYEEEE. V lost 0 bases and J lost 3, with 12 bases in between. CDR3 length: 15 amino acids. Combining the CDR3 with reference TRBV5-6 and TRBJ2-5 gives the whole variable domain DAGVTQSPTHLIKTRGQQVTLRCSPKSGHDTVSWYQQALGQGPQFIFQYYEEEERQRGNFPDRFSGHQFPNYSSELNVNALLLGDSALYLCASSLGYYGEETQYFGPGTRLLVL.

The CDR3 is CASRPQGNSYEQYF. The CDR3 region has the DNA TGTGCCAGCAGGCCACAGGGGAATTCCTACGAGCAGTACTTC. This chain uses TRBV2 with TRBJ2-7; 7 nucleotides agree with TRBD1. The CDR3 contains 14 residues. V shed 6 bases, J shed 1 base, and the junction held 6 bases outside the gene matches. The germline V gene has CDR1 SNHLY and CDR2 FYNNEI. Full variable domain (remainder filled in from reference TRBV2 and TRBJ2-7): EPEVTQTPSHQVTQMGQEVILRCVPISNHLYFYWYRQILGQKVEFLVSFYNNEISEKSEIFDDQFSVERPDGSNFTLKIRSTKLEDSAMYFCASRPQGNSYEQYFGPGTRLTVT.

This clone was observed a handful of times. This chain uses TRBV19 with TRBJ1-1, with no clear D. The CDR3 contains 14 residues. V lost 3 bases and J lost 0, with 8 bases in between. In germline, CDR1 is LNHDA, CDR2 SQIVND (reference sequence). The CDR3 coding sequence is TGTGCCAGTAGTATTTGGAGCATGAACACTGAAGCTTTCTTT. This encodes CASSIWSMNTEAFF.

The CDR3 sequence: CASSPVPQGLTMGEQYF. For the CDR3, the DNA is TGTGCCAGCTCACCAGTTCCCCAGGGTTTGACAATGGGTGAGCAGTACTTC. The chain is built from TRBV18 and TRBJ2-7; a weak D match, TRBD1 (5 bases). The V and J ends lost 2 bases and 7 bases respectively, with 24 bases between them. Germline loops: CDR1 KGHSH, CDR2 LQKENI. The CDR3 is 17 residues long. Using reference TRBV18 and TRBJ2-7 for the parts outside the CDR3, the full variable domain is NAGVMQNPRHLVRRRGQEARLRCSPMKGHSHVYWYRQLPEEGLKFMVYLQKENIIDESGMPKERFSAEFPKEGPSILRIQQVVRGDSAAYFCASSPVPQGLTMGEQYFGPGTRLTVT.

In its sample, this clone was seen a few times. The chain employs TRBV6-5 and TRBJ1-4, with no clear D. CDR1 and CDR2 (germline): MNHEY, SVGAGI. Trimming cost V 0 bases and J 1 base, with 6 bases left between them. The CDR3 runs 15 residues. The CDR3 DNA follows: TGTGCCAGCAGTTACTCGGGGAGAACTAATGAAAAACTGTTTTTT. It encodes CASSYSGRTNEKLFF.

The rearrangement joins TRBV5-1 to TRBJ1-2; a weak D match, TRBD1 (5 bases). CDR1 and CDR2 from the germline V gene are SGHRS and YFSETQ. V was cut by 4 bases and J by 3 bases, with 16 bases left in between. This CDR3 is built from 15 residues. CDR3 coding DNA: TGCGCCAGCAGCCAAAATCCGACAGATGACTATGGCTACACCTTC. It codes for CASSQNPTDDYGYTF.

The V call is TRBV9, the J call TRBJ2-5; D gene unclear. This CDR3 is built from 14 residues. From germline, CDR1 is SGDLS and CDR2 YYNGEE. V lost 0 bases and J lost 2, with 8 bases in between. CDR3 loop: CASSVGPSQETQYF. In DNA, the CDR3 is TGTGCCAGCAGCGTAGGGCCCAGTCAAGAGACCCAGTACTTC.

The chain has TRBV6-5 and TRBJ1-2, with a tentative D call TRBD1 (6 bases). The germline gives CDR1 MNHEY, CDR2 SVGAGI. This CDR3 contains 13 residues. V dropped 6 bases and J dropped 8 bases, with 16 bases sitting between them. The CDR3: CASSVRGAGGYTF. The CDR3 DNA sequence: TGTGCCAGCAGCGTTCGGGGGGCGGGAGGCTACACCTTC.